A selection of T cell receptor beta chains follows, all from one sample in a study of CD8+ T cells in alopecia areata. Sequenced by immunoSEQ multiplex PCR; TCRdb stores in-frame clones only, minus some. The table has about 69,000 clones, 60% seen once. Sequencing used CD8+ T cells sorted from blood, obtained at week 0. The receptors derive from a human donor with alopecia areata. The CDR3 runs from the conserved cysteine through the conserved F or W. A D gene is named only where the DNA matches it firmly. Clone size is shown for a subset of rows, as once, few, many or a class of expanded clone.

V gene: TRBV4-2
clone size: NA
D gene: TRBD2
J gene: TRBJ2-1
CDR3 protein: CASSQDISSGEQFF
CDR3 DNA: TGTGCCAGCAGCCAAGATATTTCTAGCGGTGAGCAGTTCTTC

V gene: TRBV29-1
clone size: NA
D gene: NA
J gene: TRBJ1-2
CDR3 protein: CSVDYPGDYGYTF
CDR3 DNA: TGCAGCGTTGACTACCCTGGGGACTATGGCTACACCTTC

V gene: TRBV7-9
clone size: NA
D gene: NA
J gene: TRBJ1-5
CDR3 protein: CASSRLRNQPQHF
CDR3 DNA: TGTGCCAGCAGCCGGTTACGAAATCAGCCCCAGCATTTT

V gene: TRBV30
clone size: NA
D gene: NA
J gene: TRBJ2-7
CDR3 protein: CAWSVAEFVAGMGEQYF
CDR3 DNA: TGTGCCTGGAGTGTAGCCGAGTTTGTCGCGGGGATGGGCGAGCAGTACTTC

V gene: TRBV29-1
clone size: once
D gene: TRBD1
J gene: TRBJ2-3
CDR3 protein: CSVEERGQGPSTDTQYF
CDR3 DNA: TGCAGCGTTGAAGAACGAGGACAGGGACCCAGCACAGATACGCAGTATTTT

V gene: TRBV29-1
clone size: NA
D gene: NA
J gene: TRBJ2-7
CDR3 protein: CSVEDQENEQYF
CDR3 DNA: TGCAGCGTTGAAGATCAGGAGAACGAGCAGTACTTC

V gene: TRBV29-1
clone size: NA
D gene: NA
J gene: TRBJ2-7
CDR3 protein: CSVAYEGYEQYF
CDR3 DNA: TGCAGCGTTGCTTACGAGGGCTACGAGCAGTACTTC

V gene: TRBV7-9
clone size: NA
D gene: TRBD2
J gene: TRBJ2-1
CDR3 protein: CATGLADYNEQFF
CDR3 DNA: TGTGCCACCGGACTAGCGGATTACAATGAGCAGTTCTTC

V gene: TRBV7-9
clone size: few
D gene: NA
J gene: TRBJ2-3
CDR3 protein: CASSLERSIDTQYF
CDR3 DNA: TGTGCCAGCAGCTTGGAAAGGTCGATTGATACGCAGTATTTT

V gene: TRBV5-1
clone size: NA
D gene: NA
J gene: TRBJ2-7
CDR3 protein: CASSLGVPGPLDEQYF
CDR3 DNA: TGCGCCAGCAGCTTGGGAGTGCCAGGGCCTTTGGACGAGCAGTACTTC

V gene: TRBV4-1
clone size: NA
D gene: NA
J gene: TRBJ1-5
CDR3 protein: CASSLSGWSNQPQHF
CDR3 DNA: TGCGCCAGCAGCCTGTCGGGCTGGAGCAATCAGCCCCAGCATTTT

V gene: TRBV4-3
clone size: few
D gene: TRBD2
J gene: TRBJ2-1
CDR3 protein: CASSQGHLAGVDEQFF
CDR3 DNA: TGCGCCAGCAGCCAAGGTCATCTAGCGGGAGTCGATGAGCAGTTCTTC

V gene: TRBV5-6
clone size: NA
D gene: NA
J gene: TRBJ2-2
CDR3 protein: CASSLVADANTGELFF
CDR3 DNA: TGTGCCAGCAGCTTAGTAGCTGACGCGAACACCGGGGAGCTGTTTTTT

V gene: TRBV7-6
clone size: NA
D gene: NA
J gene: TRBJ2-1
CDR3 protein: CASSLVSSGEQFF
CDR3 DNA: TGTGCCAGCAGCTTAGTTAGCTCTGGAGAGCAGTTCTTC

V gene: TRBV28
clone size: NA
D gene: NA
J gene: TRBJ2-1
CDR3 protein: CASSVSSSYNEQFF
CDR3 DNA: TGTGCCAGCAGTGTTTCCAGCTCCTACAATGAGCAGTTCTTC

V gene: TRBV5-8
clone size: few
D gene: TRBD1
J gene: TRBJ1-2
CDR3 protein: CASSPDRVGYTF
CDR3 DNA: TGTGCCAGCAGCCCAGACAGGGTTGGCTACACCTTC

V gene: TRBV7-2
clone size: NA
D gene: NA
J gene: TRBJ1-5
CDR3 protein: CASSLGAEYSNQPQHF
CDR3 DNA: TGTGCCAGCAGCTTAGGGGCAGAGTATAGCAATCAGCCCCAGCATTTT

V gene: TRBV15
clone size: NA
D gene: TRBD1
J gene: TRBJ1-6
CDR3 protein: CATSRDGAGGIPPLHF
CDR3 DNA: TGTGCCACCAGCAGAGATGGGGCAGGGGGCATCCCTCCCCTCCACTTT

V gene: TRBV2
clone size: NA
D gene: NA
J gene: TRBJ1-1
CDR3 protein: CASSDNMNTEAFF
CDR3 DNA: TGTGCCAGCAGTGACAATATGAACACTGAAGCTTTCTTT

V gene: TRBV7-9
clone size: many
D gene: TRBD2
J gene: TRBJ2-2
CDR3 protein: CASSLAYREVRTGELFF
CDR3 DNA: TGTGCCAGCAGCTTAGCATACCGGGAGGTACGGACCGGGGAGCTGTTTTTT

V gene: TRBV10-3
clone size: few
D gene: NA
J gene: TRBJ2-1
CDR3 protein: CAIPSEDGDNEQFF
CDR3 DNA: TGTGCCATCCCAAGCGAGGACGGAGACAATGAGCAGTTCTTC